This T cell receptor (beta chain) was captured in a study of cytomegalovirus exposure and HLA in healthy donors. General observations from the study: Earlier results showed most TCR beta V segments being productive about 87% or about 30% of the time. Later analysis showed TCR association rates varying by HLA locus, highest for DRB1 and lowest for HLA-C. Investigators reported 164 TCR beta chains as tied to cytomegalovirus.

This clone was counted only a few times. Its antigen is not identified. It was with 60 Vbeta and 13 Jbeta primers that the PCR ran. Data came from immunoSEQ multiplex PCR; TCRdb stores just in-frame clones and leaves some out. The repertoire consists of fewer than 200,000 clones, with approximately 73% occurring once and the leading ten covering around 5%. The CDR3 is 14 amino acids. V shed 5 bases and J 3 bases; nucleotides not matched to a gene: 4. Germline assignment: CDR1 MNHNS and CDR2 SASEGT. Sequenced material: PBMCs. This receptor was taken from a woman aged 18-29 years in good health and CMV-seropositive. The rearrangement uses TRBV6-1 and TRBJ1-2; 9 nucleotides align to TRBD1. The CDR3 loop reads CASSLRDRDYGYTF. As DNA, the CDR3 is TGTGCCAGCAGTCTTCGGGACAGGGACTATGGCTACACCTTC.